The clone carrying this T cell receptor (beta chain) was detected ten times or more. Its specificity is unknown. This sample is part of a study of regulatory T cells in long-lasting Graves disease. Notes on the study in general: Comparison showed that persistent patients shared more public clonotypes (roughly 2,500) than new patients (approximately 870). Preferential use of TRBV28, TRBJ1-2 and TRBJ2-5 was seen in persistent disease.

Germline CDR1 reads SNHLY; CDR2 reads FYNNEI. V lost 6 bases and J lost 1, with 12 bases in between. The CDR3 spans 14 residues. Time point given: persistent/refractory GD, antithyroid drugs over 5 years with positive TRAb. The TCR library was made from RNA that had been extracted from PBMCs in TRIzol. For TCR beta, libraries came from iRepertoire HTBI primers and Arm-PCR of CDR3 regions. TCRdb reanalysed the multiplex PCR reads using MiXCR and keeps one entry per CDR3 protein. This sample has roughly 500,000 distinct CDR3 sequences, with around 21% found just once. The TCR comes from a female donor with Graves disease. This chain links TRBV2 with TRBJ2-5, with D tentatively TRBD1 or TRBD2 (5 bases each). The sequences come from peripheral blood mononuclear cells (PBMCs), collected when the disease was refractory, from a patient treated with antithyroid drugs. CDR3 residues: CASSEGHIQETQYF. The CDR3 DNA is TGTGCCAGCAGCGAGGGGCACATCCAAGAGACCCAGTACTTC.